The rows below give T cell receptor beta chains drawn from one sample of a study of CD8 T cells in ankylosing spondylitis. TCRdb recomputed calls from the 5' RACE reads with MiXCR, one row per CDR3 protein. The data show hundreds of thousands of distinct CDR3 sequences, 20% seen once. The sample was blood, either unsorted or a sorted T cell fraction (not recorded which). The source of these receptors is a male donor with ankylosing spondylitis or in good health (not recorded which). Both conserved end residues are part of each CDR3. Each record gives: V gene, clone size, D gene, J gene, CDR3 protein, CDR3 DNA. A D gene is named only where the DNA matches it firmly. Size tells how often a clone was seen (once, few, many) or the class of an expanded clone, and some rows leave it out.

V gene: TRBV15; clone size: few; D gene: .; J gene: TRBJ2-1; CDR3 protein: CATSRDSEQFF; CDR3 DNA: TGTGCCACCAGCAGAGATTCTGAGCAGTTCTTC
V gene: TRBV6-1; clone size: few; D gene: .; J gene: TRBJ2-1; CDR3 protein: CASKQVQGPYNEQFF; CDR3 DNA: TGTGCCAGCAAACAGGTCCAGGGCCCCTACAATGAGCAGTTCTTC
V gene: TRBV15; clone size: .; D gene: TRBD2; J gene: TRBJ2-1; CDR3 protein: CATSRGGLAGYNEQFF; CDR3 DNA: TGTGCCACCAGCAGAGGGGGACTAGCGGGCTACAATGAGCAGTTCTTC
V gene: TRBV20-1; clone size: .; D gene: .; J gene: TRBJ1-6; CDR3 protein: CSAPRALGNSPLHF; CDR3 DNA: TGCAGTGCCCCCCGGGCTCTGGGGAATTCACCCCTCCACTTT
V gene: TRBV3-1; clone size: .; D gene: .; J gene: TRBJ2-1; CDR3 protein: CASSNTGRGSYNEQFF; CDR3 DNA: TGTGCCAGCAGCAACACAGGGAGGGGCTCCTACAATGAGCAGTTCTTC
V gene: TRBV6-5; clone size: few; D gene: TRBD1; J gene: TRBJ1-2; CDR3 protein: CASSSGQGTVNYGYTF; CDR3 DNA: TGTGCCAGCAGTTCAGGACAGGGAACAGTAAACTATGGCTACACCTTC
V gene: TRBV20-1; clone size: few; D gene: .; J gene: TRBJ2-5; CDR3 protein: CSAPEVGSQETQYF; CDR3 DNA: TGCAGTGCCCCGGAAGTTGGGTCCCAAGAGACCCAGTACTTC
V gene: TRBV15; clone size: .; D gene: TRBD1; J gene: TRBJ2-1; CDR3 protein: CATSQDRAEQFF; CDR3 DNA: TGTGCCACCAGCCAGGACAGGGCTGAGCAGTTCTTC
V gene: TRBV6-2/TRBV6-3; clone size: .; D gene: .; J gene: TRBJ1-4; CDR3 protein: CASSSTTDPHEKLFF; CDR3 DNA: TGTGCCAGCAGTTCCACGACAGACCCCCACGAAAAACTGTTTTTT
V gene: TRBV12-3/TRBV12-4; clone size: .; D gene: .; J gene: TRBJ2-5; CDR3 protein: CASSPDYRETQYF; CDR3 DNA: TGTGCCAGCAGCCCAGATTACCGAGAGACCCAGTACTTC
V gene: TRBV20-1; clone size: .; D gene: .; J gene: TRBJ2-2; CDR3 protein: CSARVGPGELFF; CDR3 DNA: TGCAGTGCTAGAGTCGGCCCCGGGGAGCTGTTTTTT
V gene: TRBV20-1; clone size: many; D gene: TRBD1; J gene: TRBJ1-2; CDR3 protein: CSARDRRQGAHSGYTF; CDR3 DNA: TGCAGTGCTAGAGATAGGCGACAGGGGGCGCATAGTGGCTACACCTTC
V gene: TRBV7-2; clone size: .; D gene: TRBD2; J gene: TRBJ2-1; CDR3 protein: CASSAYVSVSGYNEQFF; CDR3 DNA: TGTGCCAGCAGCGCCTACGTCAGTGTTAGCGGGTACAATGAGCAGTTCTTC
V gene: TRBV11-2; clone size: .; D gene: .; J gene: TRBJ1-3; CDR3 protein: CASSSILGSGNTIYF; CDR3 DNA: TGTGCCAGCAGCTCCATCCTGGGCTCTGGAAACACCATATATTTT
V gene: TRBV18; clone size: .; D gene: .; J gene: TRBJ2-1; CDR3 protein: CASSQRDSDNEQFF; CDR3 DNA: TGTGCCAGCTCACAAAGGGACTCCGACAATGAGCAGTTCTTC
V gene: TRBV7-9; clone size: .; D gene: .; J gene: TRBJ1-6; CDR3 protein: CASSLEQTPNSPLHF; CDR3 DNA: TGTGCCAGCAGCTTAGAGCAGACCCCTAATTCACCCCTCCACTTT
V gene: TRBV20-1; clone size: few; D gene: .; J gene: TRBJ2-3; CDR3 protein: CSAILAGHTHADTQYF; CDR3 DNA: TGCAGTGCTATACTAGCAGGTCACACACACGCCGATACGCAGTATTTT
V gene: TRBV2; clone size: .; D gene: .; J gene: TRBJ2-1; CDR3 protein: CASSHRVGEQFF; CDR3 DNA: TGTGCCAGCAGCCACAGGGTCGGTGAGCAGTTCTTC
V gene: TRBV5-1; clone size: .; D gene: .; J gene: TRBJ2-3; CDR3 protein: CASRVGWGSTDTQYF; CDR3 DNA: TGCGCCAGCAGAGTAGGGTGGGGATCGACAGATACGCAGTATTTT
V gene: TRBV10-3; clone size: few; D gene: .; J gene: TRBJ2-3; CDR3 protein: CAISARGSTDTQYF; CDR3 DNA: TGTGCCATCAGTGCCAGGGGAAGCACAGATACGCAGTATTTT
V gene: TRBV27; clone size: few; D gene: .; J gene: TRBJ2-5; CDR3 protein: CASSFLRGGQETQYF; CDR3 DNA: TGTGCCAGCAGTTTTCTACGGGGAGGCCAAGAGACCCAGTACTTC
V gene: TRBV28; clone size: .; D gene: .; J gene: TRBJ2-4; CDR3 protein: CASSLPGAGAKNIQYF; CDR3 DNA: TGTGCCAGCAGTCTCCCGGGGGCGGGGGCCAAAAACATTCAGTACTTC
V gene: TRBV29-1; clone size: .; D gene: .; J gene: TRBJ2-3; CDR3 protein: CSVVLGVGAQDTQYF; CDR3 DNA: TGCAGCGTTGTTCTGGGGGTGGGGGCCCAAGATACGCAGTATTTT
V gene: TRBV12-3/TRBV12-4; clone size: .; D gene: TRBD1; J gene: TRBJ1-2; CDR3 protein: CASSPYRGLYGYTF; CDR3 DNA: TGTGCCAGCAGTCCATACAGGGGGTTATATGGCTACACCTTC
V gene: TRBV5-1; clone size: .; D gene: .; J gene: TRBJ2-1; CDR3 protein: CASSLVPGPEEQFF; CDR3 DNA: TGCGCCAGCAGCTTGGTCCCGGGGCCAGAGGAGCAGTTCTTC
V gene: TRBV6-1; clone size: .; D gene: TRBD2; J gene: TRBJ2-1; CDR3 protein: CASRVLAGEDNEQFF; CDR3 DNA: TGTGCCAGCAGGGTACTAGCGGGAGAAGACAATGAGCAGTTCTTC
V gene: TRBV12-3/TRBV12-4; clone size: .; D gene: .; J gene: TRBJ1-5; CDR3 protein: CASSGTDTQHF; CDR3 DNA: TGTGCCAGCAGCGGCACAGATACGCAGCATTTT
V gene: TRBV27; clone size: once; D gene: TRBD1; J gene: TRBJ1-2; CDR3 protein: CASSMTGNHGYTF; CDR3 DNA: TGTGCCAGCAGTATGACAGGGAATCACGGCTACACCTTC
V gene: TRBV27; clone size: .; D gene: TRBD2; J gene: TRBJ2-3; CDR3 protein: CASSSIAGADTQYF; CDR3 DNA: TGTGCCAGCAGTAGCATAGCGGGAGCAGATACGCAGTATTTT
V gene: TRBV5-6; clone size: few; D gene: .; J gene: TRBJ1-5; CDR3 protein: CASSSAGHGNQPQHF; CDR3 DNA: TGTGCCAGCAGCTCGGCGGGTCACGGCAATCAGCCCCAGCATTTT
V gene: TRBV28; clone size: .; D gene: .; J gene: TRBJ2-5; CDR3 protein: CASSLPLRDSYF; CDR3 DNA: TGTGCCAGCAGTTTACCCCTACGGGACTCTTACTTC
V gene: TRBV7-6; clone size: many; D gene: TRBD1; J gene: TRBJ2-1; CDR3 protein: CASSLVIPGGLLESSYNEQFF; CDR3 DNA: TGTGCCAGCAGCTTAGTGATACCAGGGGGCCTCCTTGAAAGCTCCTACAATGAGCAGTTCTTC
V gene: TRBV11-2; clone size: few; D gene: .; J gene: TRBJ2-3; CDR3 protein: CASSGRWDTQYF; CDR3 DNA: TGTGCCAGCAGCGGGCGTTGGGATACGCAGTATTTT
V gene: TRBV28; clone size: .; D gene: TRBD1; J gene: TRBJ1-1; CDR3 protein: CANRDRDRGSAFF; CDR3 DNA: TGTGCCAACAGAGACCGGGACAGGGGTTCAGCTTTCTTT
V gene: TRBV9; clone size: few; D gene: .; J gene: TRBJ2-2; CDR3 protein: CASSTSTGELFF; CDR3 DNA: TGTGCCAGCAGCACCAGCACCGGGGAGCTGTTTTTT
V gene: TRBV11-2; clone size: few; D gene: TRBD1; J gene: TRBJ1-1; CDR3 protein: CASSLGQGPGYTEAFF; CDR3 DNA: TGTGCCAGCAGCTTAGGACAGGGGCCGGGATACACTGAAGCTTTCTTT
V gene: TRBV12-3/TRBV12-4; clone size: .; D gene: .; J gene: TRBJ1-4; CDR3 protein: CASSSPAFNEKLFF; CDR3 DNA: TGTGCCAGCAGCAGCCCCGCTTTTAATGAAAAACTGTTTTTT
V gene: TRBV12-3/TRBV12-4; clone size: .; D gene: .; J gene: TRBJ2-3; CDR3 protein: CASSERQNTDTQYF; CDR3 DNA: TGTGCCAGCAGCGAGAGACAGAACACAGATACGCAGTATTTT
V gene: TRBV2; clone size: .; D gene: .; J gene: TRBJ1-1; CDR3 protein: CASSAGVNTEAFF; CDR3 DNA: TGTGCCAGCAGTGCCGGGGTGAACACTGAAGCTTTCTTT
V gene: TRBV6-2/TRBV6-3; clone size: .; D gene: TRBD1; J gene: TRBJ1-5; CDR3 protein: CASSFELGGRQGSQPQHF; CDR3 DNA: TGTGCCAGCAGTTTCGAGCTCGGGGGACGACAGGGGAGTCAGCCCCAGCATTTT
V gene: TRBV5-1; clone size: .; D gene: TRBD1; J gene: TRBJ1-2; CDR3 protein: CASSPRDRGSYGYTF; CDR3 DNA: TGCGCCAGCAGCCCAAGGGACAGGGGGAGCTATGGCTACACCTTC
V gene: TRBV4-2; clone size: few; D gene: .; J gene: TRBJ2-5; CDR3 protein: CASSQRGTQYF; CDR3 DNA: TGTGCCAGCAGCCAGAGGGGGACCCAGTACTTC
V gene: TRBV20-1; clone size: few; D gene: TRBD2; J gene: TRBJ2-1; CDR3 protein: CSASPQGLAARPDLYNEQFF; CDR3 DNA: TGCAGTGCTAGTCCCCAGGGTCTAGCGGCCCGTCCGGACCTCTACAATGAGCAGTTCTTC
V gene: TRBV5-1; clone size: .; D gene: .; J gene: TRBJ1-2; CDR3 protein: CASSLDRVPHGYTF; CDR3 DNA: TGCGCCAGCAGCTTGGACCGGGTCCCGCATGGCTACACCTTC
V gene: TRBV7-3; clone size: .; D gene: .; J gene: TRBJ1-5; CDR3 protein: CASSLTSTGYRESNQPQHF; CDR3 DNA: TGTGCCAGCAGCTTAACGTCCACAGGGTATAGGGAGAGCAATCAGCCCCAGCATTTT
V gene: TRBV6-5; clone size: few; D gene: .; J gene: TRBJ1-3; CDR3 protein: CASSYRGVSGNTIYF; CDR3 DNA: TGTGCCAGCAGTTACAGGGGCGTCTCTGGAAACACCATATATTTT